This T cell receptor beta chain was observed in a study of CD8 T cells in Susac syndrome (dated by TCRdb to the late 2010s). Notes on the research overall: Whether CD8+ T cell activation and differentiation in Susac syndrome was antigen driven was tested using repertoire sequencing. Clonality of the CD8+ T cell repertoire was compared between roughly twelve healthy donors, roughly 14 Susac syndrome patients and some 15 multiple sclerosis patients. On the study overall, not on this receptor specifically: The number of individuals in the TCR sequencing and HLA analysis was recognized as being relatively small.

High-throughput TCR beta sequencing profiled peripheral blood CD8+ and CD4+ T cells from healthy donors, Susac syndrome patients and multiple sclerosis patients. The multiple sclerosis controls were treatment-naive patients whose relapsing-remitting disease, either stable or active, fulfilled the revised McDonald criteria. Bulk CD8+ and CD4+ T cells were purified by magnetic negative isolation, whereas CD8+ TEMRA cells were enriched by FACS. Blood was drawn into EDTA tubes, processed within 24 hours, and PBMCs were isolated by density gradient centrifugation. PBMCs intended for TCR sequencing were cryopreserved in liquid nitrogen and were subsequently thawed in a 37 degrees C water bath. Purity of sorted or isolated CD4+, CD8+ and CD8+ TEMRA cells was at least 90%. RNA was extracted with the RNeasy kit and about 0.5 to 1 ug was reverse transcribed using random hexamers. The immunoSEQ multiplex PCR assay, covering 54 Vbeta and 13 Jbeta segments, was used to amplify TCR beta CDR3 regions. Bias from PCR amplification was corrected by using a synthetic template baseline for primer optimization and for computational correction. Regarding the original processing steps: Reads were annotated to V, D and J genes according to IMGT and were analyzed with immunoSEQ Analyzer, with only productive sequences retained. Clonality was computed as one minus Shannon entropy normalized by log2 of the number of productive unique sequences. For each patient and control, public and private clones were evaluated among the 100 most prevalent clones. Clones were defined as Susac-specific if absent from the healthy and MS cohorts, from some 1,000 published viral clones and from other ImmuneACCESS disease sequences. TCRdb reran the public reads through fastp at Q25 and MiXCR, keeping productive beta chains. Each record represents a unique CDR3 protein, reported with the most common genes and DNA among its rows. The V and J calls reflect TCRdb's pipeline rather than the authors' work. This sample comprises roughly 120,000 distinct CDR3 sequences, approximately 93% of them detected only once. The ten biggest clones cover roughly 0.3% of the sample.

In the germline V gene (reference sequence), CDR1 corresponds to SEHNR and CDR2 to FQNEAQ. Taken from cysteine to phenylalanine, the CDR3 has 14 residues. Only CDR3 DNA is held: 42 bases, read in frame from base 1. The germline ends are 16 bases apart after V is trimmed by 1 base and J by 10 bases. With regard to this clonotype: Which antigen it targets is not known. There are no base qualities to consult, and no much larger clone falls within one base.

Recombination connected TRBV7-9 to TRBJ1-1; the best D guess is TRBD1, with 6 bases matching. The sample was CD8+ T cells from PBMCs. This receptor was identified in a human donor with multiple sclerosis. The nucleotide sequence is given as TGTGCCAGCAGCTTAGAAGGTCGGAAAGGGGGAGCTTTCTTT. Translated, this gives CASSLEGRKGGAFF.